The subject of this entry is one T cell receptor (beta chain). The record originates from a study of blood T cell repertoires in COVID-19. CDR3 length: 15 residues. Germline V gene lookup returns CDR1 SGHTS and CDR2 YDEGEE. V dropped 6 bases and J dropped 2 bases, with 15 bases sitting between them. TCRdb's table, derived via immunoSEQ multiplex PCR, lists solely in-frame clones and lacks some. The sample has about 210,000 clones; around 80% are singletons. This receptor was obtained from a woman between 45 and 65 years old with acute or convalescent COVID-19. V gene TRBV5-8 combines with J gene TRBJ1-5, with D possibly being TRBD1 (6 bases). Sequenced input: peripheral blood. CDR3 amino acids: CASTREGVGNQPQHF. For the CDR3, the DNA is TGTGCCAGCACCCGCGAGGGGGTAGGCAATCAGCCCCAGCATTTT.